This TCR beta chain was obtained from a study of blood T cell repertoires in COVID-19. After removal of 0 bases from V and 3 bases from J, the junction contained 10 bases not matched to a gene. The CDR3 spans 17 residues. CDR1 LGHNA and CDR2 YSLEER come from the germline V gene. As originally analysed: Reference gene primer amplification yielded estimated nucleated cell counts. The method was immunoSEQ multiplex PCR; TCRdb's version includes in-frame clones alone and lacks a portion of them. Clonal size and the V and J genes are those of that table, whereas D and trimming came from the DNA. The sample holds fewer than 200,000 clones; around four fifths are singletons and the top ten take around 2.8%.

The sequence derives from a man between 65 and 85 years old with acute or convalescent COVID-19. The chain recombines TRBV4-3 with TRBJ2-7; 8 positions agree with TRBD1. The source material was peripheral blood. CDR3 sequence: CASSQEWGTGFVYEQYF. The CDR3 DNA sequence: TGCGCCAGCAGCCAAGAGTGGGGGACAGGTTTCGTCTACGAGCAGTACTTC.